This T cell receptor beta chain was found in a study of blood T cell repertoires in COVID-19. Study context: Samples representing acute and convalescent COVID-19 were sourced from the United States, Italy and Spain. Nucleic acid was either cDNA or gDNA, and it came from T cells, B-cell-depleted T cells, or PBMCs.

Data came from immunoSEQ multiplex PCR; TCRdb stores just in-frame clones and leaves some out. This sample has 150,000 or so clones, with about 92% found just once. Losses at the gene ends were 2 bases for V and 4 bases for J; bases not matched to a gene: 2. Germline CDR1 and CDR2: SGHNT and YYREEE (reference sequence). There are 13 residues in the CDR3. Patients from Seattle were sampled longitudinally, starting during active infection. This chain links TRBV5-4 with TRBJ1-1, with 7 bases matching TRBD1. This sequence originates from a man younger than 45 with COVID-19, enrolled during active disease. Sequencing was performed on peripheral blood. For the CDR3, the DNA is TGTGCCAGCAGCTTTCAGGGGGGCACTGAAGCTTTCTTT. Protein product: CASSFQGGTEAFF.